Reported below is one T cell receptor (beta chain). The antigen it binds to is not known. No base-level quality is on record; no much larger clone is a single base apart. RNA was extracted using the RNeasy kit, and roughly 0.45 to 1 microgram was reverse transcribed with random hexamers. TCR beta CDR3 regions were amplified with the immunoSEQ multiplex PCR assay covering 54 Vbeta and 13 Jbeta segments. Bias from PCR amplification was corrected by using a synthetic template baseline for primer optimization and for computational correction. The original pipeline was this. Reads were assigned to V, D and J genes according to IMGT and analyzed in immunoSEQ Analyzer, with only productive sequences retained. Clonality was calculated as one minus the Shannon entropy normalized by log2 of the number of productive unique sequences. Public and private clones were assessed among the 100 most prevalent clones of each patient and control. Clones were defined as Susac-specific if absent from the healthy and MS cohorts, from 1052 published viral clones and from other ImmuneACCESS disease sequences. TCRdb trimmed the raw reads at Q25, called clones with MiXCR and kept productive beta chains. Identical CDR3 protein sequences are pooled into one entry, listed with their most common genes and DNA. These V and J calls rely on TCRdb rather than the paper's analysis. This sample comprises approximately 280,000 distinct CDR3 sequences, roughly 85% of them detected only once. Over 0.09% of the sample goes to the ten largest clones.

Peripheral blood CD8+ and CD4+ T cells from healthy donors, Susac syndrome patients and multiple sclerosis patients were profiled by high-throughput TCR beta sequencing. The multiple sclerosis controls were treatment-naive patients who had stable or active relapsing-remitting disease and met the revised McDonald criteria. Bulk CD8+ and CD4+ T cells were purified by magnetic negative isolation, whereas CD8+ TEMRA cells were enriched by FACS. Blood was drawn into EDTA tubes, processed within 24 hours, and PBMCs were isolated by density gradient centrifugation. PBMCs destined for TCR sequencing were cryopreserved in liquid nitrogen and later thawed in a 37 °C water bath. The sorted or isolated CD4+, CD8+ and CD8+ TEMRA cells had a purity of 90% or higher. The data derive from a study of CD8 T cells in Susac syndrome (dated by TCRdb to between 2019 and 2020). About the full investigation: Whether CD8+ T cell activation and differentiation in Susac syndrome was antigen driven was tested using repertoire sequencing. The clonality of the CD8+ T cell repertoire was compared across around twelve healthy donors, some 14 Susac syndrome patients and around 16 multiple sclerosis patients.

Here is what the overall study found, with its caveats: The number of individuals in the TCR sequencing and HLA analysis was acknowledged as relatively small.

Looking up the germline V gene yields CDR1 SGHRS and CDR2 YFSETQ. Taken from cysteine to phenylalanine, the CDR3 has 14 residues. Only the CDR3 DNA stays, 42 bases, in frame from base 1. A distance of 7 bases separates the germline ends of V and J, which lose 0 bases and 1 base respectively. The TCR originated in a human donor with multiple sclerosis. The sample was CD8+ T cells from PBMCs. This chain is built from TRBV5-1 and TRBJ1-1; no D gene can be assigned with confidence. This receptor carries the CDR3 CASSLALENTEAFF. The nucleotides read TGCGCCAGCAGCTTGGCTTTGGAGAACACTGAAGCTTTCTTT.